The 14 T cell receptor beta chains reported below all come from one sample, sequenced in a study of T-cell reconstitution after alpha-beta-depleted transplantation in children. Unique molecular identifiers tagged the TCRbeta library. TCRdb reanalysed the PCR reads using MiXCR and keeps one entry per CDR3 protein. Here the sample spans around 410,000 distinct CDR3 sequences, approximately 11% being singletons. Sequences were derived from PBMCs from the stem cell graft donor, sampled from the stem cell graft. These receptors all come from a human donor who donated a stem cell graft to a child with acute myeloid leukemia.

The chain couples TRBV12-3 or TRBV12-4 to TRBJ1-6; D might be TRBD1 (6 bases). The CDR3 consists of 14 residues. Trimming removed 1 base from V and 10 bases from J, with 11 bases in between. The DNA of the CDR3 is TGTGCCAGCAGTTTAGATCCGGGGGGCTCACCCCTCCACTTT. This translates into CASSLDPGGSPLHF.

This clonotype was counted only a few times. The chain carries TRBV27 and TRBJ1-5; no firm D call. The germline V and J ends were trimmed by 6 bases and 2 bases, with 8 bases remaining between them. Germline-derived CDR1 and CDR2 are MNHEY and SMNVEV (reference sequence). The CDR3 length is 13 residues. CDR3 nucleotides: TGTGCCAGCAGGGCCATAGGCAATCAGCCCCAGCATTTT. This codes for CASRAIGNQPQHF.

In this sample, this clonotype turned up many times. The CDR3 loop reads CASSPGTGGHTEAFF. In DNA, the CDR3 is TGTGCCAGCAGTCCCGGGACAGGGGGGCACACTGAAGCTTTCTTT. This chain links TRBV6-1 with TRBJ1-1, with 11 bases fitting TRBD1. The CDR3 sequence is 15 residues long. In germline, CDR1 is MNHNS, CDR2 SASEGT. The V gene end was trimmed by 5 bases and the J gene end by 3 bases; junction bases not matched to a gene: 5.

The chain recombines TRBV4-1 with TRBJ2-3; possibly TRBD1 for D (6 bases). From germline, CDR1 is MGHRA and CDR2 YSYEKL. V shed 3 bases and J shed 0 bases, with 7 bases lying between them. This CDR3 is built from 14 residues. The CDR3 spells CASSHRGSTDTQYF. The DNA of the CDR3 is TGCGCCAGCAGCCACAGGGGAAGCACAGATACGCAGTATTTT.

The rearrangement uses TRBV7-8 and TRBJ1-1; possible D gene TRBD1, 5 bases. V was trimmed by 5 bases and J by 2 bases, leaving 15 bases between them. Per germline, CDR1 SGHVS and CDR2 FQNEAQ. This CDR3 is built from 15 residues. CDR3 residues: CASSDLGHINTEAFF. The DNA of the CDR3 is TGTGCCAGCAGCGACCTGGGGCATATTAACACTGAAGCTTTCTTT.

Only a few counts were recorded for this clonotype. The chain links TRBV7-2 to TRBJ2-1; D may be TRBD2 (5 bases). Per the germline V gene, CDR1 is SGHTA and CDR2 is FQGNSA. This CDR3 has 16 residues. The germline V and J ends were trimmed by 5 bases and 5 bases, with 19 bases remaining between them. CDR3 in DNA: TGTGCCAGCAGCCTAATAGGCGGGTGGGCAGACAATGAGCAGTTCTTC. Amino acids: CASSLIGGWADNEQFF.

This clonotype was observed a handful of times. The CDR3 DNA follows: TGTGCCAGCAGCCTACGCCCGGGACCGCCGTCATCCTATGGCTACACCTTC. Protein product: CASSLRPGPPSSYGYTF. V usage is TRBV11-1 and J usage is TRBJ1-2, with D possibly being TRBD1 (5 bases). Germline lookup yields CDR1 SGHAT and CDR2 FQDESV (reference sequence). The length of the CDR3 is 17 residues. Trimming took off 5 bases at V and 4 bases at J, with 23 bases between the two ends.

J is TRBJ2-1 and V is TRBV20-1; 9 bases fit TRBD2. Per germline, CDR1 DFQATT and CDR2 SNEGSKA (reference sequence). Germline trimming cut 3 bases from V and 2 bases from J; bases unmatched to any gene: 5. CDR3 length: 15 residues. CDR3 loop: CSASLAGRTYNEQFF. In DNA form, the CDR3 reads TGCAGTGCTAGCCTAGCGGGACGGACCTACAATGAGCAGTTCTTC.

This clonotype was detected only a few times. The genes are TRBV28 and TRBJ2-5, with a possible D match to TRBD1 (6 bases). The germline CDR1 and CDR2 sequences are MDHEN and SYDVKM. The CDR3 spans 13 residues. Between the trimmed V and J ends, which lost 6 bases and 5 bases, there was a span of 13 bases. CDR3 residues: CASRQGGGETQYF. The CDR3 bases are TGTGCCAGCAGACAGGGCGGCGGGGAGACCCAGTACTTC.

The CDR3: CSASLGGYNQPQHF. The CDR3 nucleotides are TGCAGTGCTTCCCTCGGGGGATACAATCAGCCCCAGCATTTT. This rearrangement joins TRBV20-1 to TRBJ1-5; the D gene is possibly TRBD1 (5 bases). The V and J ends lost 5 bases and 3 bases respectively, with 14 bases between them. Germline CDR1 reads DFQATT; CDR2 reads SNEGSKA (reference sequence). The CDR3 sequence is 14 residues long.

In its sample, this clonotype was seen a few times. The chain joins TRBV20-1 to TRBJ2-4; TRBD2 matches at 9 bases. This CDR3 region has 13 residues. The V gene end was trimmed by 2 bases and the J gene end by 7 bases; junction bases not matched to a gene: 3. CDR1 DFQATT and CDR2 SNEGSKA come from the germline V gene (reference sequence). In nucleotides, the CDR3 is TGCAGTGCTAGACTAGCGGGGAAGAACATTCAGTACTTC. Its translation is CSARLAGKNIQYF.

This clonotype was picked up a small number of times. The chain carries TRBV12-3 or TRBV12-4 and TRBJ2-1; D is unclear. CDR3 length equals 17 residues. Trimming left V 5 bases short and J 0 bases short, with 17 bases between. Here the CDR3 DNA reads TGTGCCAGCAGTCCCCTGGTCTGGTCTAGCTCCTACAATGAGCAGTTCTTC. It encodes CASSPLVWSSSYNEQFF.

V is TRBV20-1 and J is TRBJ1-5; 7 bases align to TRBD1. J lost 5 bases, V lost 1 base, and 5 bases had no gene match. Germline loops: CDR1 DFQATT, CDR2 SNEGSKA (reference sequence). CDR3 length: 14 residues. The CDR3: CSARVDREDQPQHF. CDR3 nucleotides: TGCAGTGCTAGAGTAGACAGGGAAGATCAGCCCCAGCATTTT.

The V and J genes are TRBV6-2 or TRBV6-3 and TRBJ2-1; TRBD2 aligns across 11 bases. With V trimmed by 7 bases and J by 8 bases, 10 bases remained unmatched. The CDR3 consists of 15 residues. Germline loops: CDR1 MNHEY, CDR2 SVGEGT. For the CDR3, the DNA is TGTGCCAGCACGTCTTCGGTAGCGGGAGGGCATGAGCAGTTCTTC. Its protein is CASTSSVAGGHEQFF.